This entry describes one T cell receptor (beta chain). This specimen comes from a study of PD-L1 blockade in urothelial cancer. Trimming took 8 bases from V and 4 from J, leaving 18 bases between them. The CDR3 loop spans 16 amino acids. Germline loops: CDR1 MDHEN, CDR2 SYDVKM. Profiled with immunoSEQ multiplex PCR; TCRdb holds only in-frame clones, not every one. The sample yields tens of thousands of clones, about 90% seen once. Time point meaning: peripheral blood 6 weeks after treatment start. The sequence came from a woman aged 55-69 years with urothelial cancer. This rearrangement joins TRBV28 to TRBJ2-6, with D tentatively TRBD2 (5 bases). The material sequenced was PBMCs, taken around atezolizumab (anti-PD-L1) treatment. The CDR3 reads CASVGGAKLGANVLTF. The CDR3 bases are TGTGCCAGCGTCGGAGGCGCCAAATTGGGGGCCAACGTCCTGACTTTC.